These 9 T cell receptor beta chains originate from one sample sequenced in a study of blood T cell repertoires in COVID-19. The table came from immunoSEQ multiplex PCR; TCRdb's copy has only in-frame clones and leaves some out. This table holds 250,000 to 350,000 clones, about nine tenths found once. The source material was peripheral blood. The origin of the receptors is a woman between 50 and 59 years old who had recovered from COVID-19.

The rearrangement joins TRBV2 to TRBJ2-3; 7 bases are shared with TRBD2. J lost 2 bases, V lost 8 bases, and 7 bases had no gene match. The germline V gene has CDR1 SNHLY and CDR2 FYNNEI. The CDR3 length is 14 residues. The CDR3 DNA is TGTGCCAGCGCCTGGGGGGGATCCACAGATACGCAGTATTTT. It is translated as CASAWGGSTDTQYF.

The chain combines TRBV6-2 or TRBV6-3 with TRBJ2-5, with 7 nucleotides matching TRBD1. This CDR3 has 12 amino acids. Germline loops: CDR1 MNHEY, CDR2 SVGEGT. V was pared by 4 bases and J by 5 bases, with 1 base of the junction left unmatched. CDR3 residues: CASSSQGETQYF. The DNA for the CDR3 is TGTGCCAGCAGTTCACAGGGGGAGACCCAGTACTTC.

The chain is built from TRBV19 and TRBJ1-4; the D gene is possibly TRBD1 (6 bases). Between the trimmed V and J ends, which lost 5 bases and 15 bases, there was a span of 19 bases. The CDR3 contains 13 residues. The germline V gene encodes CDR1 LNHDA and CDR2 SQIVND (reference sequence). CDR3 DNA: TGTGCCAGTAGTCCCAGACCGACGAACAGGGTGTTTTTT. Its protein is CASSPRPTNRVFF.

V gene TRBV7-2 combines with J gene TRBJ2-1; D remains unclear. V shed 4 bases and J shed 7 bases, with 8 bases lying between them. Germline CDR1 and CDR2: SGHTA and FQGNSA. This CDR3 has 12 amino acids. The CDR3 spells CASSSYGNEQFF. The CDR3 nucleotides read TGTGCCAGCAGCTCGTACGGGAATGAGCAGTTCTTC.

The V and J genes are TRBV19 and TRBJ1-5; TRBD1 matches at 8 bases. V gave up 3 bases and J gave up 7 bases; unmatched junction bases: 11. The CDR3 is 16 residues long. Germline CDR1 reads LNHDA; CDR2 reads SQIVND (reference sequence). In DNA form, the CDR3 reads TGTGCCAGTAGTATCCCCGGGACAGGTCTTGGACAGCCCCAGCATTTT. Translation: CASSIPGTGLGQPQHF.

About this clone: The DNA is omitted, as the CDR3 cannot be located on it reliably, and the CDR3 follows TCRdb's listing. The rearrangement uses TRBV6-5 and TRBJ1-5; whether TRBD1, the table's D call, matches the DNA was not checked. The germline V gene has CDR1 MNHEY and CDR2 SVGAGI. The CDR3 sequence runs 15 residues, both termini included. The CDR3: CASSSSGQVVGPQHF.

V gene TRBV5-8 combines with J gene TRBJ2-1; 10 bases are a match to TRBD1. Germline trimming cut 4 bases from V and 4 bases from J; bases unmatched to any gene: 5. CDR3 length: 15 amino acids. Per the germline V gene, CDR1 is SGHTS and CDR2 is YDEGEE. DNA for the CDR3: TGTGCCAGCAGCGTGGGACAGGGGATTTACAATGAGCAGTTCTTC. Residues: CASSVGQGIYNEQFF. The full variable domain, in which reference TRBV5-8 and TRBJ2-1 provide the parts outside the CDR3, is EAGVTQSPTHLIKTRGQQATLRCSPISGHTSVYWYQQALGLGLQFLLWYDEGEERNRGNFPPRFSGRQFPNYSSELNVNALELEDSALYLCASSVGQGIYNEQFFGPGTRLTVL.

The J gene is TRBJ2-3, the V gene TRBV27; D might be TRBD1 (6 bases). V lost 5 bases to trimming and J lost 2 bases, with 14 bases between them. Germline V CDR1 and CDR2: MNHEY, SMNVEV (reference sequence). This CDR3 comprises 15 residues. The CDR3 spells CASSVIQGLTDTQYF. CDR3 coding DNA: TGTGCCAGCAGTGTCATTCAGGGGCTCACAGATACGCAGTATTTT.

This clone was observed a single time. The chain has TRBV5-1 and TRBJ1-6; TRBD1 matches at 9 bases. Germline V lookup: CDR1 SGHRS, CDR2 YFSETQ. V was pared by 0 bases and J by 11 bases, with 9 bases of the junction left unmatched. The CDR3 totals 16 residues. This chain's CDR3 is CASSLVAGQGDAPLHF. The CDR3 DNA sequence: TGCGCCAGCAGCTTGGTTGCGGGACAGGGTGATGCACCCCTCCACTTT.